This T cell receptor beta chain was found in a study of T cell responses to AZD1222 COVID-19 vaccine. The study's findings and limits: Spike as a whole was targeted by vaccine-associated CD4 TCRs, dominant at 160-218 and 743-854. None of the repertoires were sampled until the peak T cell response had passed.

Whether given at about 4 or about 12 weeks, second doses were pooled. CDR1 and CDR2 (germline): KGHSH, LQKENI. The length of the CDR3 is 14 residues. Trimming shortened V by 2 bases and J by 5 bases, and 12 bases separated the two germline ends. Worth noting for this clone: What it binds is not known.

Data came from immunoSEQ multiplex PCR; TCRdb stores just in-frame clones and leaves some out. Of 70,000 to 95,000 clones listed, about 88% are singletons. The sequence was collected from an adult who received the AZD1222 COVID-19 vaccine. The V and J genes are TRBV18 and TRBJ2-5, with D possibly being TRBD1 (5 bases). Sequencing used peripheral blood, obtained 28 days after the second AZD1222 dose. CDR3 amino acids: CASSPVAGLETQYF. As DNA, the CDR3 is TGTGCCAGCTCACCAGTAGCAGGGCTGGAGACCCAGTACTTC.